This TCR beta chain comes out of a study of cytomegalovirus exposure and HLA in healthy donors. Libraries were prepared by immunoSEQ multiplex PCR; TCRdb keeps only in-frame clonotypes and omits some of them. The sample contains roughly 200,000 clones, approximately 89% of which appear only once. Germline V CDR1 and CDR2: DFQATT, SNEGSKA (reference sequence). The CDR3 is 11 amino acids. Trimming cost V 8 bases and J 1 base, with 8 bases left between them. The TCR comes from a young man in good health and CMV-seropositive. Sequencing was performed on PBMCs. This chain uses TRBV20-1 with TRBJ1-1; D is uncertain. CDR3 region: CSTRENTEAFF. Written as DNA, the CDR3 is TGCAGTACCCGTGAGAACACTGAAGCTTTCTTT.